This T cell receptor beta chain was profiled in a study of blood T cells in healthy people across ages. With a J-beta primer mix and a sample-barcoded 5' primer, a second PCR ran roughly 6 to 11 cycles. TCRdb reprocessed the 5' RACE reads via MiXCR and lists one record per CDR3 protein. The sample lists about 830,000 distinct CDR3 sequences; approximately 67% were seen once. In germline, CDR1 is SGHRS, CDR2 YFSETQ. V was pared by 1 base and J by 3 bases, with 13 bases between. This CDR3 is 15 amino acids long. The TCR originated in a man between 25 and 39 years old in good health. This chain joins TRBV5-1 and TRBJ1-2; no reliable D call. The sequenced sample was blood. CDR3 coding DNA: TGCGCCAGCAGCTTGTCACAAGGGTCAGACTATGGCTACACCTTC. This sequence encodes CASSLSQGSDYGYTF.